This passage covers 29 T cell receptor beta chains from one sample sequenced in a study of blood T cell repertoires in COVID-19. Sequencing was performed with immunoSEQ multiplex PCR; in TCRdb, only in-frame clones are kept and a portion is missing. In the table there are roughly 100,000 clones, 91% of which are singletons. Sequenced: peripheral blood. These receptors originate from a man in his late teens or twenties with acute or convalescent COVID-19.

This clone was seen just once. The J gene is TRBJ1-1, the V gene TRBV18; D possibly corresponds to TRBD1 (6 bases). The CDR3 consists of 14 residues. The V end lost 6 bases, the J end lost 3 bases, and 14 bases lay between the germline ends. From germline, CDR1 is KGHSH and CDR2 LQKENI. The chain's CDR3 is CASSLGGAYTEAFF. The CDR3 nucleotides are TGTGCCAGCTCCCTGGGGGGGGCTTACACTGAAGCTTTCTTT.

The J gene is TRBJ1-2, the V gene TRBV5-5, with a weak D call TRBD1 (6 bases). This CDR3 spans 14 amino acids. Germline CDR1 is SGHKS and CDR2 is YYEKEE (reference sequence). Trimming pared 3 bases from V and 2 bases from J, leaving 11 bases between. Written as DNA, the CDR3 is TGTGCCAGCAGCTCCAGGGGACCCAACTATGGCTACACCTTC. Amino acids: CASSSRGPNYGYTF.

The V and J genes are TRBV29-1 and TRBJ1-5, with 7 bases identical to TRBD1. The germline V gene encodes CDR1 SQVTM and CDR2 ANQGSEA. The length of the CDR3 is 14 residues. V shed 6 bases and J 2 bases; nucleotides not matched to a gene: 7. Here the CDR3 DNA reads TGCAGCGTCCATACCGGGACAGGCAATCAGCCCCAGCATTTT. Translating it yields CSVHTGTGNQPQHF. The full variable domain, in which reference TRBV29-1 and TRBJ1-5 provide the parts outside the CDR3, is SAVISQKPSRDICQRGTSLTIQCQVDSQVTMMFWYRQQPGQSLTLIATANQGSEATYESGFVIDKFPISRPNLTFSTLTVSNMSPEDSSIYLCSVHTGTGNQPQHFGDGTRLSIL.

The gene calls are TRBV30 and TRBJ1-2, with a weak D call TRBD1 (6 bases). CDR1 and CDR2 from the germline V gene are GTSNPN and SVGIG (reference sequence). Trimming took 2 bases from V and 2 from J, leaving 6 bases between them. There are 12 residues in the CDR3. The CDR3: CAWSTGNYGYTF. Here the CDR3 DNA reads TGTGCCTGGAGTACAGGGAACTATGGCTACACCTTC.

This chain connects TRBV19 to TRBJ1-5; the D is unclear. Germline-derived CDR1 and CDR2 are LNHDA and SQIVND (reference sequence). The V and J ends lost 3 bases and 0 bases respectively, with 18 bases between them. The CDR3 extends over 18 amino acids. CDR3 protein: CASSIDPDTDYSNQPQHF. CDR3 coding DNA: TGTGCCAGTAGTATTGACCCCGACACCGATTATAGCAATCAGCCCCAGCATTTT.

The chain recombines TRBV6-5 with TRBJ1-2; 8 nucleotides align to TRBD1. The germline CDR1 and CDR2 sequences are MNHEY and SVGAGI. The V and J ends lost 4 bases and 5 bases, in that order; junction bases with no gene match: 6. There are 14 residues in the CDR3. The CDR3 loop reads CASSSGQGSYGYTF. The CDR3 DNA reads TGTGCCAGCAGTTCCGGACAGGGCTCTTATGGCTACACCTTC.

The CDR3 protein is CASRDAGVLHNEQFF. The CDR3 DNA reads TGTGCCAGTAGGGATGCGGGAGTCCTCCACAATGAGCAGTTCTTC. The chain is built from TRBV19 and TRBJ2-1; 7 bases line up with TRBD2. The CDR3 extends over 15 amino acids. CDR1 and CDR2 (germline): LNHDA, SQIVND (reference sequence). V gave up 6 bases and J gave up 5 bases; unmatched junction bases: 10.

V usage is TRBV18 and J usage is TRBJ2-1, with 10 bases lining up with TRBD1. The trim removed 6 bases at V and 0 bases at J, leaving 14 bases unmatched. The germline CDR1 and CDR2 sequences are KGHSH and LQKENI. This CDR3 is 19 amino acids long. For the CDR3, the DNA is TGTGCCAGCTCGTCAAAGACCGGGACAGGGGAACTCTCCTACAATGAGCAGTTCTTC. Translated, it gives CASSSKTGTGELSYNEQFF.

V and J are TRBV11-3 and TRBJ1-6; no firm D call. The V and J ends lost 5 bases and 7 bases respectively, with 18 bases between them. CDR1 and CDR2 from the germline V gene are SGHNT and YENEEA. This CDR3 region has 16 residues. Here the CDR3 reads CASSQRTGILNSPLHF. The CDR3 DNA sequence: TGTGCCAGCAGCCAGCGCACCGGGATCTTAAATTCACCCCTCCACTTT.

The chain recombines TRBV5-1 with TRBJ1-1; TRBD1 matches at 7 bases. CDR1 SGHRS and CDR2 YFSETQ come from the germline V gene. CDR3 length equals 13 residues. Trimming at V came to 3 bases and at J to 5 bases, leaving 4 bases not matched to a gene. CDR3 bases: TGCGCCAGCAGCTCCGACAGGGAAACTGAAGCTTTCTTT. The encoded protein is CASSSDRETEAFF.

The V call is TRBV2, the J call TRBJ1-5, with D possibly being TRBD1 (5 bases). The CDR3 is made up of 13 amino acids. Germline loops: CDR1 SNHLY, CDR2 FYNNEI. V was pared by 7 bases and J by 3 bases, with 10 bases between. The CDR3 region is CASTPGHNQPQHF. The CDR3 DNA reads as TGTGCCAGCACCCCAGGGCACAATCAGCCCCAGCATTTT.

V and J are TRBV9 and TRBJ2-1, with 9 bases matching TRBD1. The trim removed 2 bases at V and 8 bases at J, leaving 8 bases unmatched. Germline V gene sequence: CDR1 SGDLS, CDR2 YYNGEE. The CDR3 extends over 15 amino acids. CDR3 coding DNA: TGTGCCAGCAGCGTGACAGGGGGTAATGTCCATGAGCAGTTCTTC. Its translation is CASSVTGGNVHEQFF.

The genes are TRBV11-2 and TRBJ1-1, with D unresolved. V was trimmed by 2 bases and J by 1 base, leaving 11 bases between them. Germline V gene lookup returns CDR1 SGHAT and CDR2 FQNNGV. CDR3 length: 15 amino acids. The CDR3 is CASSLKRDRNTEAFF. In DNA, the CDR3 is TGTGCCAGCAGCTTAAAGCGCGACCGGAACACTGAAGCTTTCTTT.

The chain has TRBV3-1 (or the pseudogene TRBV3-2) and TRBJ1-1, with 9 bases lining up with TRBD1. Trimming cost V 4 bases and J 1 base; bases outside gene matches: 4. CDR3 length equals 15 residues. Per the germline V gene, CDR1 is LGHDT and CDR2 is YNNKEL (reference sequence). The DNA of the CDR3 is TGTGCCAGCAGCCCCCGGGACAGGGCGAACACTGAAGCTTTCTTT. Translating gives CASSPRDRANTEAFF.

V and J are TRBV6-1 and TRBJ2-7, with D uncertain. Looked up from germline, CDR1 is MNHNS and CDR2 is SASEGT. The CDR3 is 14 amino acids. V gave up 2 bases and J gave up 3 bases, with 11 bases separating them. This CDR3 reads CASSEISLSYEQYF. CDR3 nucleotide sequence: TGTGCCAGCAGTGAAATTAGCTTGAGCTACGAGCAGTACTTC.

The chain uses TRBV19 and TRBJ1-6, with no clear D. Germline V gene lookup returns CDR1 LNHDA and CDR2 SQIVND (reference sequence). CDR3 length: 16 residues. V was shortened by 7 bases and J by 0 bases, with 13 bases between the two germline ends. CDR3 in DNA: TGTGCCAGTACACGGCGGGAGGCCTCCTATAATTCACCCCTCCACTTT. Its translation is CASTRREASYNSPLHF.

The J gene is TRBJ2-2, the V gene TRBV11-2; possibly TRBD2 for D (5 bases). From germline, CDR1 is SGHAT and CDR2 FQNNGV. Trimming pared 5 bases from V and 10 bases from J, leaving 14 bases between. This CDR3 comprises 13 residues. The CDR3 sequence: CASSPRESVELFF. CDR3 nucleotide sequence: TGTGCCAGCAGCCCTAGGGAGTCCGTGGAGCTGTTTTTT.

CDR3 sequence: CASRTDGGGTEAFF. Here the CDR3 DNA reads TGTGCCAGCAGGACCGACGGTGGGGGGACTGAAGCTTTCTTT. The J gene is TRBJ1-1, the V gene TRBV2; D may be TRBD1 (5 bases). Germline loops: CDR1 SNHLY, CDR2 FYNNEI. This CDR3 region has 14 residues. V shed 6 bases and J shed 5 bases, with 16 bases lying between them.

The rearrangement uses TRBV3-1 (or the pseudogene TRBV3-2) and TRBJ2-1; D ambiguous. The V and J ends lost 4 bases and 5 bases respectively, with 15 bases between them. The CDR3 totals 15 residues. Germline assignment: CDR1 LGHDT and CDR2 YNNKEL (reference sequence). The CDR3 bases are TGTGCCAGCAGCCCCCTCGGCGGCTCGAACAATGAGCAGTTCTTC. It yields the protein CASSPLGGSNNEQFF.

The rearrangement links TRBV6-6 to TRBJ2-7; the match to TRBD2 covers 8 bases. V was pared by 7 bases and J by 1 base, with 6 bases of the junction left unmatched. The germline V gene encodes CDR1 MNHNY and CDR2 SVGAGI (reference sequence). The CDR3 contains 14 residues. DNA of the CDR3: TGTGCCAGCAAGGCGGTAGCGGGGTCCTACGAGCAGTACTTC. Translating it yields CASKAVAGSYEQYF.

V is TRBV14 and J is TRBJ2-3; unclear D gene. V lost 3 bases and J 9 bases, leaving 7 bases between the germline ends. The CDR3 length is 11 residues. Germline CDR1 and CDR2: SGHDN and FVKESK. CDR3 sequence (DNA): TGTGCCAGCAGCCAGAGCGAGACGCAGTATTTT. Protein: CASSQSETQYF.

The CDR3 DNA reads TGCAGCGTCCTACTAACGGGACAGGGGGCCAATCAGCCCCAGCATTTT. Translation gives CSVLLTGQGANQPQHF. The V and J genes are TRBV29-1 and TRBJ1-5, with 12 positions matching TRBD1. The CDR3 loop spans 16 amino acids. Germline V gene sequence: CDR1 SQVTM, CDR2 ANQGSEA. Losses at the gene ends were 6 bases for V and 3 bases for J; bases not matched to a gene: 9.

The V gene is TRBV7-5, the J gene TRBJ1-5; the DNA was not used to check the table's D call, TRBD1. TRBV7-5 is a known pseudogene. The CDR3 has 23 residues. The CDR3 DNA follows: TGTGCCAGAAATTATTTGGGGACAATAAGCGACAGGGGCAGAAGGAATAGCAATCAGCCCCAGCATTTT. Translation: CARNYLGTISDRGRRNSNQPQHF.

The rearrangement uses TRBV9 and TRBJ2-7; 7 bases map to TRBD1. V was clipped by 0 bases and J by 1 base; unmatched bases: 13. The germline V gene has CDR1 SGDLS and CDR2 YYNGEE. The CDR3 is 18 residues long. CDR3 bases: TGTGCCAGCAGCGTAGCCGGACCTATCGGGACAGTGTCCTACGAGCAGTACTTC. Translated, it gives CASSVAGPIGTVSYEQYF.

The chain has TRBV19 and TRBJ1-1, with 10 nucleotides matching TRBD1. Trimming cost V 5 bases and J 4 bases; bases outside gene matches: 10. Germline V gene sequence: CDR1 LNHDA, CDR2 SQIVND (reference sequence). The CDR3 has 16 residues. For the CDR3, the DNA is TGTGCCAGTAGTTCCCGACAGGGGGCGGTGAGCACTGAAGCTTTCTTT. Encoded protein: CASSSRQGAVSTEAFF.

This chain links TRBV27 with TRBJ1-1; 8 bases agree with TRBD1. V lost 6 bases to trimming and J lost 2 bases; unmatched junction nucleotides: 5. The CDR3 is made up of 14 amino acids. In germline, CDR1 is MNHEY, CDR2 SMNVEV (reference sequence). The CDR3 DNA is TGTGCCAGCAGGCCCAGGGGGCTTAACACTGAAGCTTTCTTT. It is translated as CASRPRGLNTEAFF.

V is TRBV11-2 and J is TRBJ2-6; D is possibly TRBD1 (5 bases). Trimming pared 1 base from V and 0 bases from J, leaving 10 bases between. Per germline, CDR1 SGHAT and CDR2 FQNNGV. CDR3 length: 17 residues. CDR3 amino acids: CASSLVRQTSGANVLTF. The CDR3 DNA reads as TGTGCCAGCAGCTTAGTCCGACAGACCTCTGGGGCCAACGTCCTGACTTTC.

The chain joins TRBV29-1 to TRBJ1-5, with 8 bases aligning to TRBD1. J lost 7 bases, V lost 7 bases, and 6 bases had no gene match. The CDR3 has 12 amino acids. CDR1 and CDR2 (germline): SQVTM, ANQGSEA. The CDR3 DNA is TGCAGCGCCGAGGACAGGGACCAGCCCCAGCATTTT. Amino acid sequence: CSAEDRDQPQHF.

J is TRBJ2-1 and V is TRBV29-1; 9 nucleotides align to TRBD2. The CDR3 spans 15 residues. The ends lost 6 bases at V and 7 bases at J; junction bases unmatched: 13. Germline V lookup: CDR1 SQVTM, CDR2 ANQGSEA. CDR3 sequence reads: CSVPRVAGVGNEQFF. The DNA for the CDR3 is TGCAGCGTACCACGGGTAGCGGGAGTTGGGAATGAGCAGTTCTTC.